Each of the 27 T cell receptor beta chains below was sequenced from the same sample in a study of shared clonotypes between healthy human individuals. TCRdb keeps only in-frame clones here, not all; method: immunoSEQ multiplex PCR. The sample has some 2,400,000 clones, about 94% seen once. The source material was naive CD4+ T cells sorted from blood. Indicated subset: CD45RA+ positively selected. Source of these receptors: a man aged 18 to 35 in good health.

This chain links TRBV11-2 with TRBJ2-5; D is unclear. Germline loops: CDR1 SGHAT, CDR2 FQNNGV. There are 14 residues in the CDR3. Trimming cost V 5 bases and J 4 bases, with 14 bases left between them. The CDR3 sequence: CASSPQGPLETQYF. Written as DNA, the CDR3 is TGTGCCAGCAGCCCCCAAGGACCGCTAGAGACCCAGTACTTC.

The chain couples TRBV6-1 to TRBJ1-1, with D perhaps matching TRBD1 (5 bases). Germline lookup yields CDR1 MNHNS and CDR2 SASEGT. The CDR3 runs 13 residues. The germline V and J ends were trimmed by 10 bases and 0 bases, with 12 bases remaining between them. The CDR3 loop reads CATHGGVNTEAFF. In DNA form, the CDR3 reads TGTGCCACCCACGGGGGAGTGAACACTGAAGCTTTCTTT.

This sequence joins TRBV5-1 and TRBJ2-7, with D unresolved. The CDR3 loop spans 11 amino acids. V lost 3 bases and J 5 bases, leaving 6 bases between the germline ends. From germline, CDR1 is SGHRS and CDR2 YFSETQ. CDR3 in amino acids: CASSYYNEQYF. CDR3 nucleotides: TGCGCCAGCAGCTATTATAACGAGCAGTACTTC.

The V and J genes are TRBV5-4 and TRBJ1-2; maybe TRBD1 (6 bases). Germline V gene lookup returns CDR1 SGHNT and CDR2 YYREEE (reference sequence). Trimming took off 4 bases at V and 3 bases at J, with 16 bases between the two ends. This CDR3 region has 15 residues. The CDR3 DNA reads TGTGCCAGCAGCCCTAGGGGGGCGGAAGACTATGGCTACACCTTC. It specifies CASSPRGAEDYGYTF.

The V gene is TRBV2, the J gene TRBJ1-2; D not resolved. The V and J ends lost 7 bases and 7 bases respectively, with 10 bases between them. This CDR3 is 11 amino acids long. Per germline, CDR1 SNHLY and CDR2 FYNNEI. In DNA, the CDR3 is TGTGCCAGCACAAGATCAAGTGGCTACACCTTC. This gives the protein CASTRSSGYTF.

The chain employs TRBV28 and TRBJ2-6; TRBD1 aligns across 8 bases. Germline trimming cut 7 bases from V and 0 bases from J; bases unmatched to any gene: 5. This CDR3 is built from 16 residues. Germline-derived CDR1 and CDR2 are MDHEN and SYDVKM. The CDR3 loop reads CASMDRDFSGANVLTF. CDR3 bases: TGTGCCAGCATGGACAGGGACTTCTCTGGGGCCAACGTCCTGACTTTC.

The rearrangement uses TRBV5-1 and TRBJ2-1; the match to TRBD1 covers 7 bases. Germline CDR1 reads SGHRS; CDR2 reads YFSETQ. The CDR3 has 14 amino acids. The ends lost 4 bases at V and 10 bases at J; junction bases unmatched: 11. CDR3 protein: CASSEGQSIGEQFF. CDR3 DNA sequence: TGCGCCAGCAGCGAGGGACAGAGTATTGGAGAGCAGTTCTTC. Together with reference TRBV5-1 and TRBJ2-1, the CDR3 gives the full variable domain: KAGVTQTPRYLIKTRGQQVTLSCSPISGHRSVSWYQQTPGQGLQFLFEYFSETQRNKGNFPGRFSGRQFSNSRSEMNVSTLELGDSALYLCASSEGQSIGEQFFGPGTRLTVL.

V usage is TRBV7-2 and J usage is TRBJ1-3; 10 bases match TRBD1. The CDR3 covers 14 residues. V shed 5 bases, J shed 6 bases, and the junction held 4 bases outside the gene matches. Germline V lookup: CDR1 SGHTA, CDR2 FQGNSA. Here the CDR3 reads CASSAGQGKNTIYF. CDR3 nucleotides: TGTGCCAGCAGCGCGGGACAGGGGAAAAACACCATATATTTT.

This rearrangement joins TRBV10-3 to TRBJ1-4, with 10 bases that match TRBD1. Germline assignment: CDR1 ENHRY and CDR2 SYGVKD. The CDR3 extends over 15 amino acids. The V gene end was trimmed by 5 bases and the J gene end by 8 bases; junction bases not matched to a gene: 8. The CDR3 here is CAISPTGTGDEKLFF. As DNA, the CDR3 is TGTGCCATCAGTCCAACCGGGACAGGGGACGAAAAACTGTTTTTT.

The chain recombines TRBV29-1 with TRBJ2-3; no reliable D call. V was pared by 4 bases and J by 2 bases, with 13 bases between. CDR1 is SQVTM, CDR2 ANQGSEA, per germline. This CDR3 contains 14 residues. In DNA, the CDR3 is TGCAGCGTTGTAGGTCAGCACTCCACAGATACGCAGTATTTT. It specifies CSVVGQHSTDTQYF.

As concerns this clone: This sample includes further DNA sequences coding for the same CDR3. The chain joins TRBV18 to TRBJ1-6; TRBD1 is a possible D gene (5 bases). Trimming pared 3 bases from V and 9 bases from J, leaving 9 bases between. The CDR3 sequence is 13 residues long. Germline CDR1 KGHSH, CDR2 LQKENI. The CDR3 is CASSPQGGSPLHF. CDR3 sequence (DNA): TGTGCCAGCTCACCTCAGGGAGGTTCACCCCTCCACTTT.

This clone has a single count. V gene TRBV10-2 combines with J gene TRBJ2-7; D gene unclear. V lost 6 bases and J 3 bases, leaving 12 bases between the germline ends. Germline V CDR1 and CDR2: WSHSY, SAAADI. The CDR3 length is 13 residues. The CDR3 bases are TGCGCCAGCAGCTGGGTCGGCGGCTACGAGCAGTACTTC. As protein: CASSWVGGYEQYF.

Turning to this clone: The sample holds other DNA sequences that translate to the same CDR3. This chain connects TRBV6-1 to TRBJ1-1; D perhaps matches TRBD1 (6 bases). The germline gives CDR1 MNHNS, CDR2 SASEGT. V gave up 9 bases and J gave up 0 bases, with 11 bases separating them. The CDR3 sequence is 13 residues long. CDR3 in DNA: TGTGCCAGTAGCAGGGGAATGAACACTGAAGCTTTCTTT. Residues: CASSRGMNTEAFF.

This clone was observed once. This chain links TRBV7-9 with TRBJ2-6; D call uncertain. V lost 5 bases to trimming and J lost 0 bases, with 11 bases between them. This CDR3 region has 16 residues. Germline V lookup: CDR1 SEHNR, CDR2 FQNEAQ (reference sequence). The CDR3 DNA follows: TGTGCCAGCAGCCAAGTGAGCCTCTCTGGGGCCAACGTCCTGACTTTC. Translated, it gives CASSQVSLSGANVLTF.

The chain is built from TRBV30 and TRBJ2-2; 7 bases map to TRBD1. This CDR3 region has 12 residues. J lost 7 bases, V lost 5 bases, and 4 bases had no gene match. Germline values: CDR1 GTSNPN, CDR2 SVGIG (reference sequence). The CDR3 loop is CAWGTGVGELFF. CDR3 DNA sequence: TGTGCCTGGGGAACAGGGGTCGGGGAGCTGTTTTTT.

The chain uses TRBV7-9 and TRBJ1-3; maybe TRBD1 (6 bases). This CDR3 is 16 amino acids long. V was cut by 2 bases and J by 8 bases, with 19 bases left in between. Germline V gene data show CDR1 as SEHNR and CDR2 as FQNEAQ (reference sequence). CDR3 bases: TGTGCCAGCAGCTTATTAGGGGACATCGTCCCGGACACCATATATTTT. Translated, it gives CASSLLGDIVPDTIYF.

This sequence joins TRBV4-1 and TRBJ2-2, with D perhaps assigned TRBD1 or TRBD2 (5 bases each). Germline CDR1 is MGHRA and CDR2 is YSYEKL. Trimming took off 0 bases at V and 7 bases at J, with 9 bases between the two ends. This CDR3 is built from 14 residues. As DNA, the CDR3 is TGCGCCAGCAGCCAAGACGAGGGGTACGGGGAGCTGTTTTTT. Its protein product is CASSQDEGYGELFF.

A word on this clone: At the DNA level, this CDR3 is encoded by other sequences in the same sample as well. This chain connects TRBV30 to TRBJ1-6; TRBD1 matches at 11 bases. Per germline, CDR1 GTSNPN and CDR2 SVGIG (reference sequence). Losses at the gene ends were 2 bases for V and 9 bases for J; bases not matched to a gene: 6. The CDR3 spans 15 residues. CDR3 in amino acids: CAWSLGQGARSPLHF. In nucleotides, the CDR3 is TGTGCCTGGAGTTTAGGACAGGGGGCGCGTTCACCCCTCCACTTT.

This chain uses TRBV6-6 with TRBJ1-6; D uncertain. Germline V gene sequence: CDR1 MNHNY, CDR2 SVGAGI (reference sequence). The CDR3 covers 14 residues. V lost 4 bases, J lost 8 bases, and 12 bases lay in between. DNA of the CDR3: TGTGCCAGCAGTTTTACACATGCGGATTCACCCCTCCACTTT. Residues: CASSFTHADSPLHF.

Only one count was recorded for this clone. The V and J genes are TRBV20-1 and TRBJ2-5; D is ambiguous. With 6 bases removed from V and 4 bases from J, the gap between germline ends came to 9 bases. CDR3 length equals 11 residues. Germline V gene data show CDR1 as DFQATT and CDR2 as SNEGSKA (reference sequence). The CDR3 DNA follows: TGCAGTGCCAGTCCCCTAGAGACCCAGTACTTC. Protein: CSASPLETQYF.

The chain recombines TRBV5-4 with TRBJ2-1; weak D call: TRBD2 (5 bases). V was shortened by 4 bases and J by 4 bases, with 15 bases between the two germline ends. This CDR3 spans 15 amino acids. Germline V CDR1 and CDR2: SGHNT, YYREEE (reference sequence). CDR3 DNA: TGTGCCAGCAGCCCTAGCTTAAGCGGATACAATGAGCAGTTCTTC. Amino acid sequence: CASSPSLSGYNEQFF.

This clone was counted a single time. The J gene is TRBJ1-1, the V gene TRBV11-2; D is unresolved. The CDR3 length is 13 residues. Germline CDR1 and CDR2: SGHAT and FQNNGV. With 1 base removed from V and 5 bases from J, the gap between germline ends came to 8 bases. The CDR3 loop is CASSLALWTEAFF. In DNA form, the CDR3 reads TGTGCCAGCAGCTTAGCTCTTTGGACTGAAGCTTTCTTT.

The chain links TRBV28 to TRBJ1-4; D is undetermined. Per germline, CDR1 MDHEN and CDR2 SYDVKM. The V and J ends lost 4 bases and 0 bases respectively, with 0 bases between them. The CDR3 is made up of 12 amino acids. CDR3 amino acids: CASSSTNEKLFF. CDR3 coding DNA: TGTGCCAGCAGTTCAACTAATGAAAAACTGTTTTTT.

The rearrangement uses TRBV27 and TRBJ1-6; D is uncertain. Trimming removed 6 bases at V and 0 bases at J, with 9 bases between. This CDR3 contains 15 residues. The V gene's germline CDR1 is MNHEY and CDR2 SMNVEV (reference sequence). The CDR3 DNA follows: TGTGCCAGCAGGGAAGGTAGCTCCTATAATTCACCCCTCCACTTT. Protein sequence: CASREGSSYNSPLHF.

This chain connects TRBV6-1 to TRBJ2-7, with unresolved D. CDR3 size: 17 residues. V was pared by 1 base and J by 5 bases, with 21 bases between. Germline lookup yields CDR1 MNHNS and CDR2 SASEGT. CDR3 DNA sequence: TGTGCCAGCAGTGAAGGATTGCGACGGAGAACGACGGACGAGCAGTACTTC. As protein: CASSEGLRRRTTDEQYF.

About this clone itself: The sample contains more than one DNA sequence encoding this CDR3. The rearrangement joins TRBV7-2 to TRBJ1-1; D remains unclear. The CDR3 has 14 amino acids. Germline loops: CDR1 SGHTA, CDR2 FQGNSA. Trimming left V 5 bases short and J 0 bases short, with 10 bases between. The CDR3 nucleotides are TGTGCCAGCAGCCTTAGTGGGATGAACACTGAAGCTTTCTTT. Protein sequence: CASSLSGMNTEAFF.

This clone was counted a single time. The chain has TRBV5-8 and TRBJ2-3; 11 bases fit TRBD2. V shed 6 bases, J shed 3 bases, and the junction held 15 bases outside the gene matches. The CDR3 has 18 residues. Per the germline V gene, CDR1 is SGHTS and CDR2 is YDEGEE. CDR3 sequence reads: CASNHRGVAGGPTDTQYF. The DNA of the CDR3 is TGTGCCAGCAATCACAGGGGGGTAGCGGGAGGGCCAACAGATACGCAGTATTTT.